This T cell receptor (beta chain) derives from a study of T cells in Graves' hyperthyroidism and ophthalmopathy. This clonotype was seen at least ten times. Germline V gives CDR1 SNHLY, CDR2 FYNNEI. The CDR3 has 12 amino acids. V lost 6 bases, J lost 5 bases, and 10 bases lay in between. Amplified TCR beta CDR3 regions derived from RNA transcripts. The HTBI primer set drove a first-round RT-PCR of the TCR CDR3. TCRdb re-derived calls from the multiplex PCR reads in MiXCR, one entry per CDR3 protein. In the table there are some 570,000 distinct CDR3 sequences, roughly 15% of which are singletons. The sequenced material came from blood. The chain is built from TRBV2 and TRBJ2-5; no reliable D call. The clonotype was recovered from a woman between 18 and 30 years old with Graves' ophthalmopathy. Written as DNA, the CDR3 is TGTGCCAGCAGGGAACTGGCCGAGACCCAGTACTTC. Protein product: CASRELAETQYF.